This TCR beta chain was profiled in a study of blood T cell repertoires in COVID-19. As for the study in general: Researchers got acute and convalescent COVID-19 samples from the United States, Italy and Spain.

Per germline, CDR1 DFQATT and CDR2 SNEGSKA (reference sequence). This CDR3 has 13 amino acids. The ends were cut back, 3 bases at V and 3 bases at J, with 8 bases in the middle. The data were produced by immunoSEQ multiplex PCR, yet TCRdb's version contains in-frame clones alone and is incomplete. Of 300,000 to 400,000 clones detected, about 87% appear once; the ten largest clones hold approximately 1.6%. This sequence joins TRBV20-1 and TRBJ1-4; D ambiguous. Sequencing was carried out using peripheral blood. The sequence was collected from a woman younger than 45 with COVID-19, enrolled during active disease. The CDR3: CSASMSANEKLFF. CDR3 in DNA: TGCAGTGCTAGTATGTCAGCTAATGAAAAACTGTTTTTT.